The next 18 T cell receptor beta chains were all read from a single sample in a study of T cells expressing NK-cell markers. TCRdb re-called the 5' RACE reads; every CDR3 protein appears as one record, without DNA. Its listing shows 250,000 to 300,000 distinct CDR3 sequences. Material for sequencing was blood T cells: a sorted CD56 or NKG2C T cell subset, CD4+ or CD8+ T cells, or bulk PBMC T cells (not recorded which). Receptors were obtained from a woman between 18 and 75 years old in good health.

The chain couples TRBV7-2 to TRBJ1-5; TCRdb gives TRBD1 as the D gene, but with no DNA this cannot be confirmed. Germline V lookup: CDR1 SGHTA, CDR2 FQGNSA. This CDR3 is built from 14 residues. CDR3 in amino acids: CASSLSGGYQPQHF.

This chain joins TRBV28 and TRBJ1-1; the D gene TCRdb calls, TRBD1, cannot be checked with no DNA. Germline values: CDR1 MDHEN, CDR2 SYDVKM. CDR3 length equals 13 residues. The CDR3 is CASRTTGVTEAFF.

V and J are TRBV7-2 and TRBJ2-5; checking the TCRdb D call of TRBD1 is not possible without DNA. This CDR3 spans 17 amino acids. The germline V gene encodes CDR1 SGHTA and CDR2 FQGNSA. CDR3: CASSLAGSSGARETQYF.

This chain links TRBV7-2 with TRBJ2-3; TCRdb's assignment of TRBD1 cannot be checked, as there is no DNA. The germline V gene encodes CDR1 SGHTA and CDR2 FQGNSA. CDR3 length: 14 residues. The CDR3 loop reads CASSLSGFADTQYF.

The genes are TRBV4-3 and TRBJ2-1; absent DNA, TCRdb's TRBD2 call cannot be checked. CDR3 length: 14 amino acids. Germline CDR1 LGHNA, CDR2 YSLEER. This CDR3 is CASSEGFSYNEQFF.

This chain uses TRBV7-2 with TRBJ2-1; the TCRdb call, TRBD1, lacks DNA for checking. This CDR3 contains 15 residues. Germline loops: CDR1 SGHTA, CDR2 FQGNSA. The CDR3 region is CASSFWGQGRNEQFF.

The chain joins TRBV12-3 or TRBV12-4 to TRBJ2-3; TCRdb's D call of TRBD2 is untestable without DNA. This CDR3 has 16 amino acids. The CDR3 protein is CASSLASLAGTDTQYF.

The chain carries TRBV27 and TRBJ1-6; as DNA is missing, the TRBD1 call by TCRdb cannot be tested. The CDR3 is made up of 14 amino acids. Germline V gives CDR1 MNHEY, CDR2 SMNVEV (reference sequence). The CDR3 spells CASSDGTVYSPLHF.

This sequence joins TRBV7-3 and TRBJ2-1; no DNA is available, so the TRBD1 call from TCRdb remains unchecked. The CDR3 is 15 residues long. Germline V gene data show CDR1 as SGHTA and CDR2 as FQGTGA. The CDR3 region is CASSLMGDTYNEQFF.

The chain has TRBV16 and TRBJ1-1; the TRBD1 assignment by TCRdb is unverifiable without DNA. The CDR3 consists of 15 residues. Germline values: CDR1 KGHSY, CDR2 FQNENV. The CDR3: CASSLYRGEGTEAFF.

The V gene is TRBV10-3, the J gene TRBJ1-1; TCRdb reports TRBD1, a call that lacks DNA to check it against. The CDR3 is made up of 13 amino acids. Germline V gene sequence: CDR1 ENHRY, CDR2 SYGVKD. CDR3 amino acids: CAISPGQGYEAFF.

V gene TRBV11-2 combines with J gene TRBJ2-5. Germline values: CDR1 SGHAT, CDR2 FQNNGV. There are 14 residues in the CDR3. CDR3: CASSSSTFSLTQYF. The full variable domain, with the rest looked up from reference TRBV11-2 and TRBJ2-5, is EAGVAQSPRYKIIEKRQSVAFWCNPISGHATLYWYQQILGQGPKLLIQFQNNGVVDDSQLPKDRFSAERLKGVDSTLKIQPAKLEDSAVYLCASSSSTFSLTQYFGPGTRLLVL.

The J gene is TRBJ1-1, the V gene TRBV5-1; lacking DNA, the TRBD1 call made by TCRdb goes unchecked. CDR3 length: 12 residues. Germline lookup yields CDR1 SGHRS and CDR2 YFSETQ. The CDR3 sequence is CASSQKTGTAFF. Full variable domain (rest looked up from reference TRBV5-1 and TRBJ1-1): KAGVTQTPRYLIKTRGQQVTLSCSPISGHRSVSWYQQTPGQGLQFLFEYFSETQRNKGNFPGRFSGRQFSNSRSEMNVSTLELGDSALYLCASSQKTGTAFFGQGTRLTVV.

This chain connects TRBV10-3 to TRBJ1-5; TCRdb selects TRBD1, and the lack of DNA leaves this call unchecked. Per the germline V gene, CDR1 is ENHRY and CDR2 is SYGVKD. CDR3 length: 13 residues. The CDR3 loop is CAIQGQGNQPQHF.

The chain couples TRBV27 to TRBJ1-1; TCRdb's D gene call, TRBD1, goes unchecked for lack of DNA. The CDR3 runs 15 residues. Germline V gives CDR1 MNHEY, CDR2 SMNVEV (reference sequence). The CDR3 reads CASSTWTGTNTEAFF.

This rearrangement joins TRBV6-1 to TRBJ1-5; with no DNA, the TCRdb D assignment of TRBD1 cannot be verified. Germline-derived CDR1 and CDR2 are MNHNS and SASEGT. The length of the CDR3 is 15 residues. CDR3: CASSPRGASNQPQHF.

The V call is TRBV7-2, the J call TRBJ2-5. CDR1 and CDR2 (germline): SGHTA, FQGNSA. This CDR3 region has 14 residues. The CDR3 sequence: CASSYSGSKETQYF.

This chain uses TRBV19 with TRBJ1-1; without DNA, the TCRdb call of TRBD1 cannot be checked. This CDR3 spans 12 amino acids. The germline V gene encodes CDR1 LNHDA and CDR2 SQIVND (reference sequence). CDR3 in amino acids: CASGARNTEAFF.